The clone carrying this T cell receptor (beta chain) was seen only a few times. The antigen remains undetermined. The source of the sample is a study of T cells after yellow fever vaccination. The germline V and J ends were trimmed by 7 bases and 0 bases, with 13 bases remaining between them. Germline loops: CDR1 SNHLY, CDR2 FYNNEI. CDR3 length: 15 amino acids. TCRdb redid the calling of the 5' RACE reads with MiXCR, one entry per CDR3 protein. The table lists 300,000 or so distinct CDR3 sequences, roughly 4% of them singletons. General observations from the study: After the booster, 96% of CD4 and more than 85% of CD8 primary-response clones were re-detected.

The rearrangement links TRBV2 to TRBJ1-5; D gene ambiguous. The sequence came from a man aged 18 to 30 who received the YFV17D yellow fever vaccine. The sample consisted of PBMCs, taken 5 days after the yellow fever booster vaccination. CDR3 bases: TGTGCCAGCACGGCCGAGACCTATAGCAATCAGCCCCAGCATTTT. Its protein product is CASTAETYSNQPQHF.